These 10 T cell receptor beta chains share one sample of origin, sequenced in a study of T cells in Graves' hyperthyroidism and ophthalmopathy. Amplified regions were TCR beta CDR3 sequences from RNA transcripts. The primer set for the first-round RT-PCR of the TCR CDR3 was HTBI. TCRdb re-analysed the multiplex PCR reads in MiXCR, keeping a single row per CDR3 protein. The table includes some 600,000 distinct CDR3 sequences, approximately 13% detected once. The sequenced sample was blood. Receptors originate from a woman in her twenties or thirties with Graves' hyperthyroidism that later progressed to Graves' ophthalmopathy.

In its sample, this clonotype was seen many times. V and J are TRBV7-2 and TRBJ2-2; D is perhaps TRBD2 (6 bases). Looked up from germline, CDR1 is SGHTA and CDR2 is FQGNSA. With 5 bases removed from V and 2 bases from J, the gap between germline ends came to 12 bases. The CDR3 has 15 amino acids. The CDR3 bases are TGTGCCAGCAGCCAAATTAGCGGAAACACCGGGGAGCTGTTTTTT. It translates to CASSQISGNTGELFF.

This clonotype was counted at least ten times. The chain recombines TRBV15 with TRBJ1-1, with TRBD1 as a possible D gene (5 bases). Trimming removed 3 bases at V and 1 base at J, with 12 bases between. Germline assignment: CDR1 LNHNV and CDR2 YYDKDF (reference sequence). The CDR3 is made up of 15 amino acids. The DNA of the CDR3 is TGTGCCACCAGCAGGTGGGACGGACCGAACACTGAAGCTTTCTTT. It yields the protein CATSRWDGPNTEAFF.

This clonotype was recorded at least ten times. The chain couples TRBV10-2 to TRBJ2-7; the match to TRBD2 covers 9 bases. V shed 6 bases, J shed 4 bases, and the junction held 10 bases outside the gene matches. This CDR3 has 15 residues. The germline CDR1 and CDR2 sequences are WSHSY and SAAADI. In DNA, the CDR3 is TGCGCCAGCAGGGATATAGCGGGGGCAGCTTACGAGCAGTACTTC. Protein product: CASRDIAGAAYEQYF.

The sample holds many counts of this clonotype. The J gene is TRBJ1-5, the V gene TRBV6-1; 7 nucleotides agree with TRBD1. The CDR3 is made up of 14 amino acids. Trimming took 8 bases from V and 4 from J; bases not matched to a gene: 8. The V gene's germline CDR1 is MNHNS and CDR2 SASEGT. CDR3 in amino acids: CASSQGVANQPQHF. The CDR3 bases are TGTGCCAGCTCGCAGGGGGTAGCGAATCAGCCCCAGCATTTT.

At least ten counts were recorded for this clonotype. J is TRBJ1-3 and V is TRBV14; D not certain. In germline, CDR1 is SGHDN, CDR2 FVKESK. The germline V and J ends were trimmed by 1 base and 8 bases, with 9 bases remaining between them. This CDR3 contains 13 residues. In nucleotides, the CDR3 is TGTGCCAGCAGCCAAGCACGGATGGACACCATATATTTT. As protein: CASSQARMDTIYF.

This clonotype was observed at least ten times. This sequence joins TRBV11-2 and TRBJ2-1; the D call may be TRBD1 or TRBD2 (5 bases each). CDR1 SGHAT and CDR2 FQNNGV come from the germline V gene. Deletions cut 3 bases from V and 0 bases from J, with 12 bases between. The CDR3 covers 16 residues. DNA of the CDR3: TGTGCCAGCAGCTTGGTGCCGGGACGCTCCTACAATGAGCAGTTCTTC. Its translation: CASSLVPGRSYNEQFF.

This clonotype occurred many times. V is TRBV14 and J is TRBJ2-7; the match to TRBD1 covers 8 bases. The CDR3 sequence is 15 residues long. V was pared by 4 bases and J by 5 bases, with 10 bases of the junction left unmatched. Germline CDR1 is SGHDN and CDR2 is FVKESK. CDR3 DNA: TGTGCCAGCAGCCTGAACCCCGGGACAGGTAACGAGCAGTACTTC. It yields the protein CASSLNPGTGNEQYF. Variable domain in full (rest from reference TRBV14 and TRBJ2-7): EAGVTQFPSHSVIEKGQTVTLRCDPISGHDNLYWYRRVMGKEIKFLLHFVKESKQDESGMPNNRFLAERTGGTYSTLKVQPAELEDSGVYFCASSLNPGTGNEQYFGPGTRLTVT.

This clonotype was seen only a few times. This chain connects TRBV12-3 or TRBV12-4 to TRBJ2-7; 10 bases are a match to TRBD2. The ends lost 6 bases at V and 0 bases at J; junction bases unmatched: 11. The CDR3 has 17 amino acids. The CDR3 bases are TGTGCCAGCAGCCCTCGAGCAGCGGGAGGGTACTCCTACGAGCAGTACTTC. As protein: CASSPRAAGGYSYEQYF.

This clonotype was counted at least ten times. The V and J genes are TRBV2 and TRBJ2-3; 9 nucleotides agree with TRBD2. The V gene's germline CDR1 is SNHLY and CDR2 FYNNEI. CDR3 size: 15 residues. J gave up 3 bases and V 5 bases, and 6 bases lay outside the gene matches. CDR3 amino acids: CASSLIAGDTDTQYF. For the CDR3, the DNA is TGTGCCAGCAGTCTGATAGCGGGAGATACAGATACGCAGTATTTT.

The chain links TRBV5-5 to TRBJ1-1; 10 bases map to TRBD1. CDR1 is SGHKS and CDR2 is YYEKEE in the germline V gene (reference sequence). CDR3 length: 16 residues. Losses at the gene ends were 3 bases for V and 5 bases for J; bases not matched to a gene: 10. Here the CDR3 reads CASSWTGGAEGTEAFF. CDR3 nucleotide sequence: TGTGCCAGCAGCTGGACAGGGGGGGCGGAGGGGACTGAAGCTTTCTTT.